The 13 T cell receptor beta chains given below trace back to one sample, sequenced in a study of CD8 T cells in Susac syndrome. An input of about 0.5 to 1 ug of RNA was subjected to reverse transcription using random hexamers. TCRdb re-analysed the immunoSEQ multiplex PCR reads in MiXCR, keeping a single row per CDR3 protein. The repertoire holds about 110,000 distinct CDR3 sequences, with approximately 96% as singletons. The sample taken for sequencing was CD4+ T cells from PBMCs. All receptors come from a human donor in good health.

The CDR3 coding sequence is TGTGCCAGCTCTCCCGCGAGTGCTGGAAACACCATATATTTT. As protein: CASSPASAGNTIYF. The chain uses TRBV18 and TRBJ1-3; the D is unclear. Trimming took 6 bases from V and 2 from J, leaving 11 bases between them. This CDR3 has 14 residues. Germline assignment: CDR1 KGHSH and CDR2 LQKENI.

This rearrangement joins TRBV3-1 to TRBJ2-2; D assignment may be TRBD1 or TRBD2 (5 bases each). The germline gives CDR1 LGHDT, CDR2 YNNKEL (reference sequence). Trimming cost V 1 base and J 7 bases, with 16 bases left between them. This CDR3 has 16 amino acids. The CDR3 here is CASSQGLPGAHGELFF. The CDR3 DNA sequence: TGTGCCAGCAGCCAAGGGCTTCCCGGGGCCCACGGGGAGCTGTTTTTT.

J is TRBJ1-2 and V is TRBV18; perhaps TRBD1 as D (6 bases). V gave up 6 bases and J gave up 8 bases, with 16 bases separating them. CDR3 length equals 13 residues. Germline lookup yields CDR1 KGHSH and CDR2 LQKENI. Here the CDR3 DNA reads TGTGCCAGCTCTCCGAGGGGGAGCGACGGCTACACCTTC. Amino acid sequence: CASSPRGSDGYTF.

This chain joins TRBV30 and TRBJ1-2; D gene uncertain. Germline assignment: CDR1 GTSNPN and CDR2 SVGIG (reference sequence). The CDR3 is 11 amino acids. V shed 3 bases and J shed 7 bases, with 9 bases lying between them. Here the CDR3 DNA reads TGTGCCTGGAGGAGGACGCGTGGCTACACCTTC. This translates into CAWRRTRGYTF. Variable domain in full (rest from reference TRBV30 and TRBJ1-2): SQTIHQWPATLVQPVGSPLSLECTVEGTSNPNLYWYRQAAGRGLQLLFYSVGIGQISSEVPQNLSASRPQDRQFILSSKKLLLSDSGFYLCAWRRTRGYTFGSGTRLTVV.

The rearrangement uses TRBV3-1 and TRBJ2-6, with 7 bases fitting TRBD2. This CDR3 contains 16 residues. Germline CDR1 LGHDT, CDR2 YNNKEL (reference sequence). The J segment lost 2 bases and the V segment lost 6 bases, leaving 7 bases of the junction unmatched. CDR3 sequence (DNA): TGTGCCAGCAGTTCGACTAGCTTGACTGGGGCCAACGTCCTGACTTTC. This gives the protein CASSSTSLTGANVLTF.

V and J are TRBV3-1 and TRBJ1-6; 10 bases line up with TRBD1. Per the germline V gene, CDR1 is LGHDT and CDR2 is YNNKEL (reference sequence). V was pared by 4 bases and J by 9 bases, with 15 bases of the junction left unmatched. CDR3 length: 18 residues. The CDR3 nucleotides are TGTGCCAGCAGCCGAGGGACAGGGGCACGTGCTGCGGGTTCACCCCTCCACTTT. Its protein is CASSRGTGARAAGSPLHF.

The chain joins TRBV29-1 to TRBJ1-2; D gene unclear. Trimming stripped 4 bases from V and 8 bases from J, with 11 bases between. Germline V gene sequence: CDR1 SQVTM, CDR2 ANQGSEA. The CDR3 length is 11 residues. CDR3 DNA sequence: TGCAGCGTTGGACGGGAGGAGGGCTACACCTTC. As protein: CSVGREEGYTF.

The chain uses TRBV3-1 and TRBJ1-1; D not resolved. V was clipped by 1 base and J by 7 bases, with 4 bases between them. Germline-derived CDR1 and CDR2 are LGHDT and YNNKEL (reference sequence). The CDR3 is 11 amino acids. This CDR3 is CASSQVSEAFF. The DNA of the CDR3 is TGTGCCAGCAGCCAAGTTAGTGAAGCTTTCTTT.

The gene calls are TRBV10-3 and TRBJ2-1; no definite D call. Germline assignment: CDR1 ENHRY and CDR2 SYGVKD. This CDR3 has 13 amino acids. Between the trimmed V and J ends, which lost 4 bases and 7 bases, there was a span of 11 bases. CDR3 DNA: TGTGCCATCAGTGGATCGAGCCGGAATGAGCAGTTCTTC. Amino acid sequence: CAISGSSRNEQFF.

The rearrangement links TRBV12-3 or TRBV12-4 to TRBJ1-2; 8 bases agree with TRBD1. After removal of 6 bases from V and 8 bases from J, the junction contained 5 bases not matched to a gene. This CDR3 is built from 12 residues. The CDR3 sequence is CASRRTGYGYTF. In DNA, the CDR3 is TGTGCCAGCAGGAGGACAGGGTACGGCTACACCTTC.

The count of this clonotype is one. The rearrangement uses TRBV20-1 and TRBJ2-5; maybe TRBD2 (7 bases). With 4 bases removed from V and 2 bases from J, the gap between germline ends came to 20 bases. Germline V lookup: CDR1 DFQATT, CDR2 SNEGSKA (reference sequence). The CDR3 contains 16 residues. For the CDR3, the DNA is TGCAGTGCTAACGGAGGGCGGGGGCGTTTTCAAGAGACCCAGTACTTC. This codes for CSANGGRGRFQETQYF.

The genes are TRBV27 and TRBJ2-2; 14 bases line up with TRBD2. J lost 7 bases, V lost 3 bases, and 4 bases had no gene match. The CDR3 length is 16 residues. Per germline, CDR1 MNHEY and CDR2 SMNVEV (reference sequence). CDR3 protein: CASSLTSGGAGGELFF. The DNA of the CDR3 is TGTGCCAGCAGTTTGACTAGCGGGGGGGCCGGCGGGGAGCTGTTTTTT.

The rearrangement uses TRBV7-2 and TRBJ2-7; unclear D gene. V lost 4 bases to trimming and J lost 2 bases, with 12 bases between them. The germline V gene has CDR1 SGHTA and CDR2 FQGNSA. The CDR3 extends over 14 amino acids. The CDR3 reads CASSSTYVAYEQYF. The CDR3 nucleotides are TGTGCCAGCAGCTCTACCTACGTTGCCTACGAGCAGTACTTC. The full variable domain, its missing parts supplied by reference TRBV7-2 and TRBJ2-7, is GAGVSQSPSNKVTEKGKDVELRCDPISGHTALYWYRQSLGQGLEFLIYFQGNSAPDKSGLPSDRFSAERTGGSVSTLTIQRTQQEDSAVYLCASSSTYVAYEQYFGPGTRLTVT.